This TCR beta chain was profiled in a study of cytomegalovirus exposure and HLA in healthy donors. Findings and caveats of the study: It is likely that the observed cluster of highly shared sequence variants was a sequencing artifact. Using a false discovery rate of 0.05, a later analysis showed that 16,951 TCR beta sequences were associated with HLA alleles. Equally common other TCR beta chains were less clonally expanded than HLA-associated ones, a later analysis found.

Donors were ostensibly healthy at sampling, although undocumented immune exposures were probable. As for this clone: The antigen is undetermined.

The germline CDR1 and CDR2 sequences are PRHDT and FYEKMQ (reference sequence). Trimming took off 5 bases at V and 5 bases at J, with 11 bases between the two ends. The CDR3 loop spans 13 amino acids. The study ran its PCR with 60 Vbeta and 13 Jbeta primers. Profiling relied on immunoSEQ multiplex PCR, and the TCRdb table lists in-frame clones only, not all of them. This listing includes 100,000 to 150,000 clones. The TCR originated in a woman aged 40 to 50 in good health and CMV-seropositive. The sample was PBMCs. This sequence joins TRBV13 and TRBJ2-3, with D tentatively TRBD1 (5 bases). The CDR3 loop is CASSPGWGDTQYF. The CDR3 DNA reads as TGTGCCAGCAGCCCAGGGTGGGGAGATACGCAGTATTTT. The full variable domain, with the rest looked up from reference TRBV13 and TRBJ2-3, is AAGVIQSPRHLIKEKRETATLKCYPIPRHDTVYWYQQGPGQDPQFLISFYEKMQSDKGSIPDRFSAQQFSDYHSELNMSSLELGDSALYFCASSPGWGDTQYFGPGTRLTVL.